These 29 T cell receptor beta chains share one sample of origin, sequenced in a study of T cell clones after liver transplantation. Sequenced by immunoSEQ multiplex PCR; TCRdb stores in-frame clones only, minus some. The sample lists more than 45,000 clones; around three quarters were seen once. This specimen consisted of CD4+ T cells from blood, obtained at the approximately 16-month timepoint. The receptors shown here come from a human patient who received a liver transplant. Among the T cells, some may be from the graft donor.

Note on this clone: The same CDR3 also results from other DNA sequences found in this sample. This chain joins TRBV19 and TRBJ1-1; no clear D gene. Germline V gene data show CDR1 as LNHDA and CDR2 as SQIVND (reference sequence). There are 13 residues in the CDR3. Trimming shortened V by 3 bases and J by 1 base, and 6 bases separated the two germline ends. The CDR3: CASSIGENTEAFF. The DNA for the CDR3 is TGTGCCAGTAGTATCGGGGAGAACACTGAAGCTTTCTTT.

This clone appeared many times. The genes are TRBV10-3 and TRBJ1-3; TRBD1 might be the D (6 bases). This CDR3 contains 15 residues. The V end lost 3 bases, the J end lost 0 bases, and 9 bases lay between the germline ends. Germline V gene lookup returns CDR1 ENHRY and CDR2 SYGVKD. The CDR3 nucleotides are TGTGCCATCAGTGACTGGGGGGCCTCTGGAAACACCATATATTTT. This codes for CAISDWGASGNTIYF.

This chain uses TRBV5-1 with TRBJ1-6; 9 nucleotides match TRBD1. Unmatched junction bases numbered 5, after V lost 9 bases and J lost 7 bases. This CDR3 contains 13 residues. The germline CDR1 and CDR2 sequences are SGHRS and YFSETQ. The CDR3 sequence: CATRTGENSPLHF. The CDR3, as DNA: TGCGCCACCCGGACAGGGGAAAATTCACCCCTCCACTTT.

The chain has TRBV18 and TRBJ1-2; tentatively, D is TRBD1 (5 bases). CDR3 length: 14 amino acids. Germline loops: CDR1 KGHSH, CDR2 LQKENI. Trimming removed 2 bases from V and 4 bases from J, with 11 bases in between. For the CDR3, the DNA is TGTGCCAGCTCACCAGATCATGGGGCCTATGGCTACACCTTC. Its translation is CASSPDHGAYGYTF.

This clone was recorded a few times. The CDR3: CASRETVSAFF. In DNA form, the CDR3 reads TGTGCCAGCAGAGAGACAGTGTCGGCTTTCTTT. The genes are TRBV2 and TRBJ1-1, with a tentative D call TRBD1 (5 bases). The CDR3 sequence is 11 residues long. V was trimmed by 6 bases and J by 11 bases, leaving 13 bases between them. Looked up from germline, CDR1 is SNHLY and CDR2 is FYNNEI. The full variable domain, completed using reference TRBV2 and TRBJ1-1, is EPEVTQTPSHQVTQMGQEVILRCVPISNHLYFYWYRQILGQKVEFLVSFYNNEISEKSEIFDDQFSVERPDGSNFTLKIRSTKLEDSAMYFCASRETVSAFFGQGTRLTVV.

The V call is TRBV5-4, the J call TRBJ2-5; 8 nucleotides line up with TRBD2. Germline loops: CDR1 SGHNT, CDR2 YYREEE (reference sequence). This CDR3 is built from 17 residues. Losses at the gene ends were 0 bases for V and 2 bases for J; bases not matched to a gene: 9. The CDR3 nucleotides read TGTGCCAGCAGCTTGGGGATAAGCGGGGGCTCACAAGAGACCCAGTACTTC. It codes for CASSLGISGGSQETQYF.

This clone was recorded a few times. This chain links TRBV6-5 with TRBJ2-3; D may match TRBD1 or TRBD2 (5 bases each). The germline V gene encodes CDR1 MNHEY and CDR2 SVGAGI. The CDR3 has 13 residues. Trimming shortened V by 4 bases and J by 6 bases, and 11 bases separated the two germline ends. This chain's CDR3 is CASSWDEGDTQYF. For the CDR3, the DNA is TGTGCCAGCAGTTGGGACGAGGGTGATACGCAGTATTTT.

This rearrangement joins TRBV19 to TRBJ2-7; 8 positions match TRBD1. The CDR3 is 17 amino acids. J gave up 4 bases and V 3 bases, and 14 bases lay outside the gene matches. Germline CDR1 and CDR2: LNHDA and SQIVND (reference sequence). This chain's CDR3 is CASSIIPSNRGTYEQYF. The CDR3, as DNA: TGTGCCAGTAGTATCATTCCTTCTAACAGGGGGACTTACGAGCAGTACTTC. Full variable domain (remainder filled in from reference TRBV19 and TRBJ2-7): DGGITQSPKYLFRKEGQNVTLSCEQNLNHDAMYWYRQDPGQGLRLIYYSQIVNDFQKGDIAEGYSVSREKKESFPLTVTSAQKNPTAFYLCASSIIPSNRGTYEQYFGPGTRLTVT.

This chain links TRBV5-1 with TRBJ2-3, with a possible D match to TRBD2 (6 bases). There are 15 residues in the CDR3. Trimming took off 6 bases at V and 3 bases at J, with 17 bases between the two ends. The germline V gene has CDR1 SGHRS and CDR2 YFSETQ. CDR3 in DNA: TGCGCCAGCAAGCGGGCGAACTCCCAAACAGATACGCAGTATTTT. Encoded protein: CASKRANSQTDTQYF.

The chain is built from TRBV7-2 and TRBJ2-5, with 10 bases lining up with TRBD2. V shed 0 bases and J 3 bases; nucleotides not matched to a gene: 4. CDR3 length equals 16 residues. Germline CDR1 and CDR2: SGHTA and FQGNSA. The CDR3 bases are TGTGCCAGCAGCTTAGCGATAGCGGGAGGCGAAGAGACCCAGTACTTC. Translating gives CASSLAIAGGEETQYF.

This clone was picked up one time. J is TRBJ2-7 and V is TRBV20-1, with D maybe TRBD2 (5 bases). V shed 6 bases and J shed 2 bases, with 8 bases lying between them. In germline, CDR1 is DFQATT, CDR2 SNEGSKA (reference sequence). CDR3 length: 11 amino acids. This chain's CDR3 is CSALGAYEQYF. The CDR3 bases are TGCAGTGCCCTGGGAGCCTACGAGCAGTACTTC.

For the CDR3, the DNA is TGTGCCAGCAGCCCGCGCGGAACAGGGTATGGAAACACCATATATTTT. Translating gives CASSPRGTGYGNTIYF. The rearrangement joins TRBV7-2 to TRBJ1-3; a weak D match, TRBD1 (6 bases). This CDR3 has 16 amino acids. Germline V gives CDR1 SGHTA, CDR2 FQGNSA. Trimming pared 5 bases from V and 3 bases from J, leaving 17 bases between.

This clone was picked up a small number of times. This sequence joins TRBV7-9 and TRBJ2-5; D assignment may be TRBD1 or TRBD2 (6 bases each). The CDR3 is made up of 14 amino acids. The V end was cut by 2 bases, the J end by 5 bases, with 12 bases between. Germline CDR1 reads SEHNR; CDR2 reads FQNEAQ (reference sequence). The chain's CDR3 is CASSLNTGAETQYF. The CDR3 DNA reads TGTGCCAGCAGCTTAAATACGGGGGCGGAGACCCAGTACTTC.

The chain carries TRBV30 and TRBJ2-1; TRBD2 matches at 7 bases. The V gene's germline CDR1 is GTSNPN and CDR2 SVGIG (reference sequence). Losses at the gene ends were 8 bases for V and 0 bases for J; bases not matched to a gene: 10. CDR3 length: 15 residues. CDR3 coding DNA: TGTGCCGGTCAGGTTGGCGGGAGCTCCTACAATGAGCAGTTCTTC. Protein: CAGQVGGSSYNEQFF.

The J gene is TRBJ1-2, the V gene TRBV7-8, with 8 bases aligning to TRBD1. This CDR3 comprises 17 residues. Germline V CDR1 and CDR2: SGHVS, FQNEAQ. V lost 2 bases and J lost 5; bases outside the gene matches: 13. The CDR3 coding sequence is TGTGCCAGCAGCTTAAGCAGGGGGCGCGTTCCCCTTTATGGCTACACCTTC. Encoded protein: CASSLSRGRVPLYGYTF.

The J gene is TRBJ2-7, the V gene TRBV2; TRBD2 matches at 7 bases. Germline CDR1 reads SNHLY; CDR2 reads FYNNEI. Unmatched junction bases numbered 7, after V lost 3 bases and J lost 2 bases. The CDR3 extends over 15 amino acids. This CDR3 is CASSEGGYSTYEQYF. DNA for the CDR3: TGTGCCAGCAGTGAGGGGGGGTACTCGACCTACGAGCAGTACTTC.

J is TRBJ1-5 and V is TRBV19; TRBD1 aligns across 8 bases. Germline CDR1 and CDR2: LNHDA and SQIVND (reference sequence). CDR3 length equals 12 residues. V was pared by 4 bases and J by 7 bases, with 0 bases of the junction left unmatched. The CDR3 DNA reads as TGTGCCAGTAGTAGACAGGGGCAGCCCCAGCATTTT. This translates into CASSRQGQPQHF.

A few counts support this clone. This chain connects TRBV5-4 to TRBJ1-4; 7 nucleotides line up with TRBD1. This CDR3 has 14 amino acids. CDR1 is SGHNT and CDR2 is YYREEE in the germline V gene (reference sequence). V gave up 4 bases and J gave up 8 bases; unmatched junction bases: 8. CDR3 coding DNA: TGTGCCAGCAGCGCGGACAGGACCTCGGAAAAACTGTTTTTT. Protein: CASSADRTSEKLFF.

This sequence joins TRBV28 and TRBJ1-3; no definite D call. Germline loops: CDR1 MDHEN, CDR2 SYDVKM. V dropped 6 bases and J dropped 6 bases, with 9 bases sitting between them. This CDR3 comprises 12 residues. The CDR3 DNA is TGTGCCAGCAGCCCCGAGACAAACACCATATATTTT. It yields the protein CASSPETNTIYF.

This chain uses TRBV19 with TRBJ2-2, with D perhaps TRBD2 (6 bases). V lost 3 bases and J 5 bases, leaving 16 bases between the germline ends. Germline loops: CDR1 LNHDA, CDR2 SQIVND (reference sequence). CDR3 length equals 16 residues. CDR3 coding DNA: TGTGCCAGTAGTATTCTTACGGGAGTTAGAACCGGGGAGCTGTTTTTT. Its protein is CASSILTGVRTGELFF.

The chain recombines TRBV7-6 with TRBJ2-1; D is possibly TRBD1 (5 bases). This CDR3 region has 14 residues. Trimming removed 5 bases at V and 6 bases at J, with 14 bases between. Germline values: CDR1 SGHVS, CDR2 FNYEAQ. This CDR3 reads CASSQGTKGNEQFF. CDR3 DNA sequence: TGTGCCAGCAGCCAGGGCACGAAAGGCAATGAGCAGTTCTTC.

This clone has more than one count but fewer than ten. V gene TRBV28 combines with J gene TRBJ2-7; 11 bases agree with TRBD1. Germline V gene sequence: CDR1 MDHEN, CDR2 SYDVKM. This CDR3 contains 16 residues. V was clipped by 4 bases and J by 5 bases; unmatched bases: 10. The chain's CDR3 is CASSSPPGQGVHEQYF. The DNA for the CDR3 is TGTGCCAGCAGTTCGCCCCCGGGACAGGGGGTCCACGAGCAGTACTTC. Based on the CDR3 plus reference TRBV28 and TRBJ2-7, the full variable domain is DVKVTQSSRYLVKRTGEKVFLECVQDMDHENMFWYRQDPGLGLRLIYFSYDVKMKEKGDIPEGYSVSREKKERFSLILESASTNQTSMYLCASSSPPGQGVHEQYFGPGTRLTVT.

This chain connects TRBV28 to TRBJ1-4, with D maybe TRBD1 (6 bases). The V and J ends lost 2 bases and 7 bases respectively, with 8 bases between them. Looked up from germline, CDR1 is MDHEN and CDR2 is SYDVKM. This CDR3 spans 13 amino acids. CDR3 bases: TGTGCCAGCAGTTTACAGGGGTTTGAAAAACTGTTTTTT. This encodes CASSLQGFEKLFF.

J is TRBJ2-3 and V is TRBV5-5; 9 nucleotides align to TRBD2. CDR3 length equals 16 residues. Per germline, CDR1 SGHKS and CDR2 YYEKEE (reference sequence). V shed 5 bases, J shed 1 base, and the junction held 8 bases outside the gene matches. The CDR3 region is CASRSPRGGGTDTQYF. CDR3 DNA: TGTGCCAGCAGGTCCCCGCGGGGGGGCGGCACAGATACGCAGTATTTT.

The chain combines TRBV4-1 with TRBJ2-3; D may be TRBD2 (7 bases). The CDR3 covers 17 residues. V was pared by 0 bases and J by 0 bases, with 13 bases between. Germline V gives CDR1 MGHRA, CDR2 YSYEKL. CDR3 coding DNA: TGCGCCAGCAGCCAAGAGGGGGGGGACACTAGCACAGATACGCAGTATTTT. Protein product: CASSQEGGDTSTDTQYF.

The CDR3 is CASSSSPGQSSYEQYF. The CDR3 DNA is TGCGCCAGCAGCTCCTCACCGGGACAGTCCTCCTACGAGCAGTACTTC. V and J are TRBV5-1 and TRBJ2-5, with TRBD1 matching 7 bases. The J call is in doubt because the DNA end fits TRBJ2-7 better. From germline, CDR1 is SGHRS and CDR2 YFSETQ. The CDR3 spans 16 residues.

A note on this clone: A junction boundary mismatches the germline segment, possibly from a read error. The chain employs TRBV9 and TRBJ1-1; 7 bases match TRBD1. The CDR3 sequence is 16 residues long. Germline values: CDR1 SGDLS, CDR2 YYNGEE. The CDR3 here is CASSVGSQGVKTEAFF. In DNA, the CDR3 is TGTGCCAGCAGCGTAGGGTCTCAGGGGGTGAAGACTGAAGCTTTCTTT.

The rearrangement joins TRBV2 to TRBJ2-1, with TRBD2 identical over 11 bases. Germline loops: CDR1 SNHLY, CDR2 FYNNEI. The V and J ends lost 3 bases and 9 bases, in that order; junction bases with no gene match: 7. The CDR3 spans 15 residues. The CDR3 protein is CASSENSGGAGEQFF. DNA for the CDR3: TGTGCCAGCAGTGAGAATAGCGGGGGGGCCGGTGAGCAGTTCTTC.

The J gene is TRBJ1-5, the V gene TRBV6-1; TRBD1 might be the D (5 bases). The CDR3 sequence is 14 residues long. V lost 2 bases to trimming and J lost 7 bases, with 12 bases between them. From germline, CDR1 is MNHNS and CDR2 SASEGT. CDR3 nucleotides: TGTGCCAGCAGTGAAATTGACAGCTCCCAGCCCCAGCATTTT. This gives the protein CASSEIDSSQPQHF.